One T cell receptor (beta chain) is described in this entry. Its antigen remains unidentified. As every portion of the isolated RNA was reverse transcribed, the sequencing read expressed TCRB transcripts. Produced via immunoSEQ multiplex PCR; TCRdb's table is partial and in-frame only. The sample includes 550,000 to 850,000 clones, about an eighth of them seen just once. This entry belongs to a study of beta chain features in type 1 diabetes. Study at large: All samples combined gave about 100 million sorted cells for examination.

Regarding the study as a whole: Sequencing the cDNA could make cells with high TCR expression show up more than they should. The study found moderately but significantly shorter TCRB CDR3s in all four CD4+ subsets of Type 1 diabetes patients. Across patients, naive, central memory and Treg TCRB repertoires exhibited apparently greater similarity than was observed across healthy donors. In these data, an HLA type influence on TCRB rearrangement remained unresolved.

The CDR3 totals 13 residues. Trimming removed 5 bases at V and 1 base at J, with 8 bases between. From germline, CDR1 is ENHRY and CDR2 SYGVKD. This TCR derives from a man in his late teens or twenties with type 1 diabetes. The sequenced sample was naive CD4+ T cells from blood. This rearrangement joins TRBV10-3 to TRBJ2-5; D tentatively reads TRBD1 or TRBD2 (5 bases each). The CDR3 region has the DNA TGTGCCATCAGTACAGGAGGCCAAGAGACCCAGTACTTC. Residues: CAISTGGQETQYF.